A single sample gave rise to the 5 T cell receptor beta chains below, sequenced in a study of spatial heterogeneity in lung cancer. Study-level points and caveats: For expanded intratumoral alpha and beta TCRs, counts tracked tumor mutation counts.

One entry per CDR3 protein, called by TCRdb with MiXCR from the 5' RACE reads. The sample lists roughly 5,700 distinct CDR3 sequences, about an eighth occurring once. The time point denotes: sample taken at primary tumor resection. Their antigens remain unidentified. The material sequenced was lung tumor tissue, taken at surgery. Source of these receptors: a female donor with early-stage non-small cell lung cancer.

In its sample, this clonotype was seen many times. V is TRBV13 and J is TRBJ2-3; 7 nucleotides line up with TRBD2. The CDR3 loop spans 18 amino acids. Germline values: CDR1 PRHDT, CDR2 FYEKMQ (reference sequence). V lost 0 bases to trimming and J lost 4 bases; unmatched junction nucleotides: 13. This CDR3 reads CASSLGGYTGGPPDTQYF. The CDR3 DNA follows: TGTGCCAGCAGCTTAGGTGGCTATACGGGAGGTCCCCCAGATACGCAGTATTTT.

Relative to its sample, this clonotype is medium-sized. Here the CDR3 DNA reads TGCAGCGTTTGGATGCGACTAGCGGGACGAGATACGCAGTATTTT. Encoded protein: CSVWMRLAGRDTQYF. The rearrangement joins TRBV29-1 to TRBJ2-3, with TRBD2 identical over 11 bases. Germline V gene sequence: CDR1 SQVTM, CDR2 ANQGSEA. The CDR3 consists of 15 residues. Trimming cost V 5 bases and J 5 bases; bases outside gene matches: 9.

This clonotype was counted at least ten times. V is TRBV28 and J is TRBJ2-7; TRBD1 aligns across 10 bases. The CDR3 loop spans 12 amino acids. From germline, CDR1 is MDHEN and CDR2 SYDVKM. After removal of 8 bases from V and 9 bases from J, the junction contained 7 bases not matched to a gene. CDR3 DNA sequence: TGTGCCAGCGGAAAAGACAGGGGGCGGCAGTACGTC. It codes for CASGKDRGRQYV.

This clonotype is labeled medium-sized. The chain combines TRBV12-3 or TRBV12-4 with TRBJ1-5; D gene unclear. Trimming took off 0 bases at V and 5 bases at J, with 14 bases between the two ends. This CDR3 has 16 residues. CDR3 protein: CASSLAEALPYQPQHF. CDR3 DNA: TGTGCCAGCAGTTTAGCTGAGGCACTACCATATCAGCCCCAGCATTTT.

By frequency in the sample, this clonotype is medium-sized. J is TRBJ2-1 and V is TRBV10-3; D uncertain. V lost 2 bases and J 12 bases, leaving 17 bases between the germline ends. The germline V gene encodes CDR1 ENHRY and CDR2 SYGVKD. The CDR3 has 14 amino acids. Here the CDR3 DNA reads TGTGCCATCAGTGAGCCCGACCCCCGAATGGGGCAGTTCTTC. Translation gives CAISEPDPRMGQFF.